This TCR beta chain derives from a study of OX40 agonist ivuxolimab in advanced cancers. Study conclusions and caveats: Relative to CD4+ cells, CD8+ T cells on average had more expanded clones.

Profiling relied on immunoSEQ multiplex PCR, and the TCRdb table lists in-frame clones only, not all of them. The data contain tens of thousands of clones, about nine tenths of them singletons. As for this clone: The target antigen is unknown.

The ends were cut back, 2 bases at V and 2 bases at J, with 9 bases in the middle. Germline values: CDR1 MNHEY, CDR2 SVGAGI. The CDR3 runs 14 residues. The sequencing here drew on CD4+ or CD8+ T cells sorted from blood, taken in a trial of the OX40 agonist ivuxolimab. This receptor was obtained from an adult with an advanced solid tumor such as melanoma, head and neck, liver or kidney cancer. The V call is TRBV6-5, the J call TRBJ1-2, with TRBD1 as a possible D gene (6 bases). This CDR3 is CASSYKGGNYGYTF. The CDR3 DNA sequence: TGTGCCAGCAGTTACAAGGGGGGGAACTATGGCTACACCTTC.